This is a list of T cell receptor beta chains from one sample in a study of shared clonotypes between healthy human individuals. Generated by immunoSEQ multiplex PCR, the TCRdb table keeps only in-frame clones and is missing some. The repertoire has some 2.1 million clones, about 93% of them found once; the top ten carry around 1.7%. Sample: naive CD8+ T cells from PBMCs. These receptors were taken from a man younger than 35 in good health. Some clones in this sample may be carry-over from other donors' samples. The CDR3 runs from the conserved cysteine through the conserved F or W. D genes are given only for firm matches. Clone size is shown for a subset of rows, as once, few, many or a class of expanded clone.

d_gene	abundance	v_gene	j_gene	CDR3aa	CDR3nt
.	.	TRBV4-1	TRBJ1-1	CASSQDPQGLTEAFF	TGCGCCAGCAGCCAAGATCCCCAGGGTTTGACTGAAGCTTTCTTT
TRBD1	once	TRBV7-9	TRBJ2-3	CASSGRDRDTDTQYF	TGTGCCAGCAGCGGGCGGGACAGGGACACAGATACGCAGTATTTT
.	.	TRBV2	TRBJ2-7	CASSEGKTYEQYF	TGTGCCAGCAGTGAAGGCAAGACCTACGAGCAGTACTTC
.	.	TRBV5-5	TRBJ2-7	CASTHNLYEQYF	TGTGCCAGCACCCACAACCTTTACGAGCAGTACTTC
.	once	TRBV2	TRBJ2-7	CASSSRVDNSYEQYF	TGTGCCAGCAGTTCACGGGTAGATAACTCCTACGAGCAGTACTTC
.	.	TRBV20-1	TRBJ2-5	CSARGETQYF	TGCAGTGCTAGGGGTGAGACCCAGTACTTC
TRBD2	.	TRBV15	TRBJ2-5	CATKSGRGTQYF	TGTGCCACCAAGAGCGGGAGGGGGACCCAGTACTTC
TRBD1	.	TRBV19	TRBJ1-5	CASRDRDGNQPQHF	TGTGCCAGTCGGGACAGGGACGGCAATCAGCCCCAGCATTTT
TRBD2	.	TRBV27	TRBJ2-1	CASSLIARLAGSSPHDEQFF	TGTGCCAGCAGTTTAATCGCCAGACTAGCGGGCTCGTCACCTCACGATGAGCAGTTCTTC
.	.	TRBV6-1	TRBJ2-7	CASSEVLGVEQYF	TGTGCCAGCAGTGAAGTACTGGGAGTTGAGCAGTACTTC
TRBD2	.	TRBV5-6	TRBJ2-2	CASSFGGSELFF	TGTGCCAGCAGCTTTGGCGGGAGTGAGCTGTTTTTT
.	.	TRBV27	TRBJ1-1	CASSIRHLNTEAFF	TGTGCCAGCAGTATCAGACACCTGAACACTGAAGCTTTCTTT
.	.	TRBV30	TRBJ2-7	CAWSVRADINYEQYF	TGTGCCTGGAGTGTACGTGCGGATATAAACTACGAGCAGTACTTC
TRBD2	.	TRBV7-3	TRBJ2-1	CASSLGPSGSMEQFF	TGTGCCAGCAGCTTAGGTCCTAGCGGGAGCATGGAACAGTTCTTC
TRBD1	.	TRBV19	TRBJ1-5	CASSIEGGINQPQHF	TGTGCCAGTAGTATAGAAGGGGGCATCAATCAGCCCCAGCATTTT
TRBD1	.	TRBV15	TRBJ2-7	CATSSQTGPNYEQYF	TGTGCCACCAGCAGCCAGACAGGGCCGAACTACGAGCAGTACTTC
TRBD2	.	TRBV7-6	TRBJ2-1	CASSSPLAGASYNEQFF	TGTGCCAGCAGCTCGCCGCTAGCGGGAGCCTCCTACAATGAGCAGTTCTTC
.	.	TRBV6-5	TRBJ2-7	CASSAGKAAEQYF	TGTGCCAGCAGCGCGGGGAAAGCAGCCGAGCAGTACTTC
.	.	TRBV27	TRBJ1-1	CASSPTVMNTEAFF	TGTGCCAGCAGTCCGACTGTAATGAACACTGAAGCTTTCTTT
TRBD2	.	TRBV7-9	TRBJ2-5	CASSHGLAGALGVETQYF	TGTGCCAGCAGCCACGGACTAGCGGGAGCCTTAGGGGTAGAGACCCAGTACTTC
.	.	TRBV28	TRBJ1-1	CASSFNLNTEAFF	TGTGCCAGCAGTTTCAATTTGAACACTGAAGCTTTCTTT
.	.	TRBV30	TRBJ2-7	CAWSSGQGGTEQYF	TGTGCCTGGAGTTCCGGGCAGGGTGGTACTGAGCAGTACTTC
.	.	TRBV7-8	TRBJ2-4	CASSSFPDDIENIQYF	TGTGCCAGCAGCTCCTTCCCAGACGACATAGAAAACATTCAGTACTTC
TRBD2	.	TRBV19	TRBJ2-7	CASSIASGGAYEQYF	TGTGCCAGTAGTATAGCGAGCGGGGGTGCCTACGAGCAGTACTTC
.	.	TRBV7-8	TRBJ1-2	CASSLGRAVEGYTF	TGTGCCAGCAGCTTAGGACGCGCCGTAGAAGGCTACACCTTC
TRBD2	.	TRBV5-1	TRBJ2-7	CASSLVAGTSASYEQYF	TGCGCCAGCAGCTTGGTCGCCGGGACTAGCGCGTCCTACGAGCAGTACTTC
.	.	TRBV28	TRBJ2-2	CASSLVGFNTGELFF	TGTGCCAGCAGTTTGGTGGGGTTTAATACCGGGGAGCTGTTTTTT
TRBD1	once	TRBV5-1	TRBJ2-1	CASSSPGQGANEQFF	TGCGCCAGCAGCTCTCCGGGACAGGGGGCTAATGAGCAGTTCTTC
TRBD1	.	TRBV6-1	TRBJ2-3	CASSVYRGLNTDTQYF	TGTGCCAGCAGTGTGTACAGGGGGCTGAACACAGATACGCAGTATTTT
TRBD2	.	TRBV5-1	TRBJ2-7	CASTSGRGSEQYF	TGCGCCAGCACTAGCGGGAGGGGTAGCGAGCAGTACTTC
TRBD1	.	TRBV27	TRBJ1-1	CASSLSSGTANTEAFF	TGTGCCAGCAGCCTATCCTCAGGGACAGCGAACACTGAAGCTTTCTTT
.	.	TRBV7-9	TRBJ2-7	CASSKMGNYEQYF	TGTGCCAGCAGCAAGATGGGGAACTACGAGCAGTACTTC
.	once	TRBV29-1	TRBJ2-1	CSVEGLARTMRHNEQFF	TGCAGCGTTGAAGGGCTAGCGCGGACAATGCGACACAATGAGCAGTTCTTC
.	.	TRBV7-3	TRBJ1-5	CASSLRGRRNQPQHF	TGTGCCAGCAGTTTAAGGGGACGCAGAAATCAGCCCCAGCATTTT
TRBD1	.	TRBV30	TRBJ2-7	CAWSRDSLPGNEQYF	TGTGCCTGGAGCCGGGACAGCCTCCCTGGTAACGAGCAGTACTTC
TRBD1	.	TRBV28	TRBJ1-2	CASRQLRTGQSNYGYTF	TGTGCCAGTCGGCAGCTACGAACGGGACAGAGCAACTATGGCTACACCTTC
.	.	TRBV7-9	TRBJ1-1	CASSPDPRYEAFF	TGTGCCAGCAGCCCGGACCCACGGTATGAAGCTTTCTTT